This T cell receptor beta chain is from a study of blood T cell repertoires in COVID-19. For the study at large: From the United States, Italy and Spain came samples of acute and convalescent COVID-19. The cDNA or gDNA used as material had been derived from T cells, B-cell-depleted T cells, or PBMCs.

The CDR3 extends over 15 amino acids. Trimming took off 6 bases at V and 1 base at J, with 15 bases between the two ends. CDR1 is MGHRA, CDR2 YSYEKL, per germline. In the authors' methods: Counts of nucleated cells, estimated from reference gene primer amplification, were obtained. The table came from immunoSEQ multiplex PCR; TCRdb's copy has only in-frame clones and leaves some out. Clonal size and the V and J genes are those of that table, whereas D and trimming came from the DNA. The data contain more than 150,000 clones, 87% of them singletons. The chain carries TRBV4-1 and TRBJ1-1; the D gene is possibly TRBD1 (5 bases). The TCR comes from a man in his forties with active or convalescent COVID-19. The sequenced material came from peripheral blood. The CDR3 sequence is CASRPVTDENTEAFF. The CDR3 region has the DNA TGCGCCAGCAGACCCGTGACAGATGAGAACACTGAAGCTTTCTTT.